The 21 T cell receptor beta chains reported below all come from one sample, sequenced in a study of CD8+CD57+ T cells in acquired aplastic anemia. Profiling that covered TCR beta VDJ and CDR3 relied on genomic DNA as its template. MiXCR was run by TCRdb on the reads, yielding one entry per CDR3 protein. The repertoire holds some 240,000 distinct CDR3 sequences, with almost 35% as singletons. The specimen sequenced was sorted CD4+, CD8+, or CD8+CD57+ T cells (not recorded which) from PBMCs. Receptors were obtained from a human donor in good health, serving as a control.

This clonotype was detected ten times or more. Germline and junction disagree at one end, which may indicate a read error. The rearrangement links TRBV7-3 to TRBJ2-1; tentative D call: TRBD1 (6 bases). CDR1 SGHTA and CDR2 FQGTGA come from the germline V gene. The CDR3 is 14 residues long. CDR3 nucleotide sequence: TGTGCCAGCAGCTTAGTCGTTTGGGACAAAGAGCAGTTCTTC. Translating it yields CASSLVVWDKEQFF.

CDR3 DNA sequence: TGCAGCGTACCACCAGGGGGTGGGAAAGAGACCCAGTACTTC. The encoded protein is CSVPPGGGKETQYF. V gene TRBV29-1 combines with J gene TRBJ2-5, with TRBD1 matching 7 bases. Looked up from germline, CDR1 is SQVTM and CDR2 is ANQGSEA. Germline trimming cut 6 bases from V and 3 bases from J; bases unmatched to any gene: 10. This CDR3 is built from 14 residues.

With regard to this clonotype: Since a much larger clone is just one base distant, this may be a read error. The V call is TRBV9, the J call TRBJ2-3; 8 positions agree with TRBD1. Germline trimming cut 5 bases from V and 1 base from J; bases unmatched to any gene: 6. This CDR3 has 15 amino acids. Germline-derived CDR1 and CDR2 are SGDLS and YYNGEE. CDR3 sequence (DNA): TGTGCCAGCAGAGTATTGGGACAGGGCACAGATACGCAGTATTTT. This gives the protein CASRVLGQGTDTQYF.

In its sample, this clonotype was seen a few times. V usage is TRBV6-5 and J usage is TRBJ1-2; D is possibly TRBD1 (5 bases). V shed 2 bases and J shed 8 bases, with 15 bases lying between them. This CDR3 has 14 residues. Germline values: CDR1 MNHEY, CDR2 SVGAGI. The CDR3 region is CASSYTDSRLGYTF. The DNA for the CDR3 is TGTGCCAGCAGTTACACCGACAGCCGGTTAGGCTACACCTTC.

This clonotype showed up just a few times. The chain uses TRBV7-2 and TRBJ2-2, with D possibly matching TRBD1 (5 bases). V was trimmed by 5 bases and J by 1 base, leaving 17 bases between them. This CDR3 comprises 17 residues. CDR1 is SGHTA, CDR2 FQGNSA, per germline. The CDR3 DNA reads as TGTGCCAGCAGCGCTCAACACGCAGGGTTGAACACCGGGGAGCTGTTTTTT. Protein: CASSAQHAGLNTGELFF. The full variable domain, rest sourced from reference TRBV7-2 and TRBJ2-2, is GAGVSQSPSNKVTEKGKDVELRCDPISGHTALYWYRQSLGQGLEFLIYFQGNSAPDKSGLPSDRFSAERTGGSVSTLTIQRTQQEDSAVYLCASSAQHAGLNTGELFFGEGSRLTVL.

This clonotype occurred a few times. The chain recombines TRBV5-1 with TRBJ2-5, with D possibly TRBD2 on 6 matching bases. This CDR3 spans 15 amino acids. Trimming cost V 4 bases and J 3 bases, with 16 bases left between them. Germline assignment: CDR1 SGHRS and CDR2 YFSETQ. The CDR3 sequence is CASSQRAAKEETQYF. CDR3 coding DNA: TGCGCCAGCAGCCAGCGGGCGGCGAAGGAAGAGACCCAGTACTTC.

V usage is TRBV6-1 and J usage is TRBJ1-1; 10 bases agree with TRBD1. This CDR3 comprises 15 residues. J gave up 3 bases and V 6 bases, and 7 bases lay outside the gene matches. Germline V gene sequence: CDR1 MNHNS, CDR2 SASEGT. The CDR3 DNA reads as TGTGCCAGCAGAGAAAGACAGGGGGCGCACACTGAAGCTTTCTTT. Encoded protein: CASRERQGAHTEAFF.

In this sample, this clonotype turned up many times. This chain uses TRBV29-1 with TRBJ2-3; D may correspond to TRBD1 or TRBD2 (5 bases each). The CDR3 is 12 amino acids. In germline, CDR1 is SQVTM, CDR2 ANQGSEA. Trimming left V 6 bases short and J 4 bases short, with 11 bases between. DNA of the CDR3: TGCAGCGTGACCGGGGACGCAGATACGCAGTATTTT. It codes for CSVTGDADTQYF.

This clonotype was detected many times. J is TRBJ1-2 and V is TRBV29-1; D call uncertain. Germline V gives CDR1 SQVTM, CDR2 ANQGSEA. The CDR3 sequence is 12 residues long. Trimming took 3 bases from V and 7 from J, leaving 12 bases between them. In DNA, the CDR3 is TGCAGCGTTGAGAAGAGTTCGGCTGGCTACACCTTC. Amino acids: CSVEKSSAGYTF.

The CDR3 nucleotides read TGTGCCAGCAGCGTGGCTACCCGGGCTTACACAGATACGCAGTATTTT. Residues: CASSVATRAYTDTQYF. The chain is built from TRBV11-2 and TRBJ2-3; no clear D gene. CDR1 SGHAT and CDR2 FQNNGV come from the germline V gene. V lost 5 bases to trimming and J lost 2 bases, with 17 bases between them. The CDR3 spans 16 residues.

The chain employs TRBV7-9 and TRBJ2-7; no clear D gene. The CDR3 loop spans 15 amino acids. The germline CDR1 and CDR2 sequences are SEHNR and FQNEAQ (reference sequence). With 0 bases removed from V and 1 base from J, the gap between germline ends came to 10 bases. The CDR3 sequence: CASSLAGRVSYEQYF. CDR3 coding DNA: TGTGCCAGCAGCTTAGCGGGTCGGGTATCCTACGAGCAGTACTTC.

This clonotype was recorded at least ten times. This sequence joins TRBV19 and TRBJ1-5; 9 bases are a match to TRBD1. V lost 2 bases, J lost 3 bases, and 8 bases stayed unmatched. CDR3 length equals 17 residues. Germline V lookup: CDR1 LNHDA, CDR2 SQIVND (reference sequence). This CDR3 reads CASSILGTGRDNQPQHF. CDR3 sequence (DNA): TGTGCCAGTAGTATACTCGGGACAGGGCGCGACAATCAGCCCCAGCATTTT. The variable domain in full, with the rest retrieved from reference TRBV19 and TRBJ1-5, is DGGITQSPKYLFRKEGQNVTLSCEQNLNHDAMYWYRQDPGQGLRLIYYSQIVNDFQKGDIAEGYSVSREKKESFPLTVTSAQKNPTAFYLCASSILGTGRDNQPQHFGDGTRLSIL.

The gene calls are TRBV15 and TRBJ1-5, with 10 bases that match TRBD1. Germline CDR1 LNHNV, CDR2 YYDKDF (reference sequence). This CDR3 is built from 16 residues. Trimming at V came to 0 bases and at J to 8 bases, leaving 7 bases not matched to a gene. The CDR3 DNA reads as TGTGCCACCAGCAGAGAAAGACAGGGGGCAGGGAAGCCCCAGCATTTT. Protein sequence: CATSRERQGAGKPQHF. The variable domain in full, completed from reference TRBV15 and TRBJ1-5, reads DAMVIQNPRYQVTQFGKPVTLSCSQTLNHNVMYWYQQKSSQAPKLLFHYYDKDFNNEADTPDNFQSRRPNTSFCFLDIRSPGLGDTAMYLCATSRERQGAGKPQHFGDGTRLSIL.

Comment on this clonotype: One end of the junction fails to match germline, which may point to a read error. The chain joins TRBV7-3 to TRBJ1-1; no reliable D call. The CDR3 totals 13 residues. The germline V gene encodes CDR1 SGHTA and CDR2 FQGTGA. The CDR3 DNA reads TGTGCCAGCACTGCCAACATGAACACTGGAGCTTTCTTT. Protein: CASTANMNTGAFF.

CDR3 loop: CASSLGASSTDTQYF. CDR3 in DNA: TGCGCCAGCAGCCTAGGGGCTTCTAGCACAGATACGCAGTATTTT. The V call is TRBV5-1, the J call TRBJ2-3; D may be TRBD1 (5 bases). V shed 4 bases and J shed 0 bases, with 12 bases lying between them. Germline V gene data show CDR1 as SGHRS and CDR2 as YFSETQ. This CDR3 has 15 residues.

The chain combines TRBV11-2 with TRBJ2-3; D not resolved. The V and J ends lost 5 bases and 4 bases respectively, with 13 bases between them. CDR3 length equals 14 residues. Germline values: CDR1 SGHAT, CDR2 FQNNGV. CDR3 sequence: CASSPDPVADTQYF. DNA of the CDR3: TGTGCCAGCAGCCCAGACCCGGTGGCAGATACGCAGTATTTT.

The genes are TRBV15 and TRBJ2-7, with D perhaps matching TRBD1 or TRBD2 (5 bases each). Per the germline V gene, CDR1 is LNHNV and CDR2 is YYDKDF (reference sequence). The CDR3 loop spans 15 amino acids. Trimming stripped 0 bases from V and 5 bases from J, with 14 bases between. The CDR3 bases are TGTGCCACCAGCAGAGATGATTCCGGGACCCACGAGCAGTACTTC. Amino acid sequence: CATSRDDSGTHEQYF.

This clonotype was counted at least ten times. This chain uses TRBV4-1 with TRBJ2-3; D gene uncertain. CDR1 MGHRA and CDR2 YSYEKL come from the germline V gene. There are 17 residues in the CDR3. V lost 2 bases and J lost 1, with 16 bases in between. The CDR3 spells CASSQWAIETGTDTQYF. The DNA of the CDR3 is TGCGCCAGCAGCCAATGGGCCATCGAGACCGGCACAGATACGCAGTATTTT.

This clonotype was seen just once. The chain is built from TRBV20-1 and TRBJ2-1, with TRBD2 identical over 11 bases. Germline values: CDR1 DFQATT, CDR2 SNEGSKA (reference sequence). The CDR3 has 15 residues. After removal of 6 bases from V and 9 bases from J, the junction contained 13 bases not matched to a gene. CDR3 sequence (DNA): TGCAGTGCCTTGACCGGGACTAGCGGTAGTAGTGAGCAGTTCTTC. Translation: CSALTGTSGSSEQFF.

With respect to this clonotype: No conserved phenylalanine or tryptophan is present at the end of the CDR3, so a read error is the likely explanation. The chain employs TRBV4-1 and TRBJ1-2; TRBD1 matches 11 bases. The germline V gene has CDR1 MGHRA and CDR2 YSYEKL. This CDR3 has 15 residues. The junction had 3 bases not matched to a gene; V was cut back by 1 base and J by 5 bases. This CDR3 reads CASSQAGTGGYGYTL. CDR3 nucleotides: TGCGCCAGCAGCCAAGCCGGGACAGGGGGGTATGGCTACACCCTC.

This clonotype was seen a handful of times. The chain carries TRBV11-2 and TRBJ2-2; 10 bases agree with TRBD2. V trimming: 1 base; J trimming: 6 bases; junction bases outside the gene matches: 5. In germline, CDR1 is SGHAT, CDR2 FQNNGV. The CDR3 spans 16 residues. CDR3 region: CASSLVPAGGSGELFF. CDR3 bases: TGTGCCAGCAGCTTAGTTCCAGCGGGAGGGTCCGGGGAGCTGTTTTTT.